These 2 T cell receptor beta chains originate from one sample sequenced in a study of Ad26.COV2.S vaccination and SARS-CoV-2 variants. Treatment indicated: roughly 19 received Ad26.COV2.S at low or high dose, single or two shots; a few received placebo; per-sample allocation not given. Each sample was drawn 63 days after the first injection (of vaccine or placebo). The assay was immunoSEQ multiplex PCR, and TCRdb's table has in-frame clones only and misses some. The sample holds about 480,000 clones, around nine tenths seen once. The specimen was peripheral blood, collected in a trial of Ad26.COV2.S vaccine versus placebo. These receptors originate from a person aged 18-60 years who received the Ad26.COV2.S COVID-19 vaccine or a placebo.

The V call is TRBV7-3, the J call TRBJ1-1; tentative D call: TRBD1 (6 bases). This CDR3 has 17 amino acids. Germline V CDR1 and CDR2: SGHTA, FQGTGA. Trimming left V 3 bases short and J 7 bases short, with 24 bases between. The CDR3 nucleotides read TGTGCCAGCAGCTTCCAACCCCGACAGGCGGGGGCCGTTGAAGCTTTCTTT. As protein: CASSFQPRQAGAVEAFF.

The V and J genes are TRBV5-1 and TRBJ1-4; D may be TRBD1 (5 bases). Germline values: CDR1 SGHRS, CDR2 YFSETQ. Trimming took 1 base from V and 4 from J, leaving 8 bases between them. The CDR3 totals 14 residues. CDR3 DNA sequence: TGCGCCAGCAGCTTGATGGGGGATAATGAAAAACTGTTTTTT. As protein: CASSLMGDNEKLFF.